The 12 T cell receptor beta chains given below trace back to one sample, sequenced in a study of cytomegalovirus exposure and HLA in healthy donors. The repertoire was sequenced with immunoSEQ multiplex PCR; TCRdb's copy has only in-frame clones and lacks some. This table has some 120,000 clones, roughly nine tenths appearing once. Sequencing was carried out using PBMCs. The receptors were gathered from a woman between 18 and 29 years old in good health and CMV-seronegative.

V gene TRBV28 combines with J gene TRBJ2-3; no clear D gene. The CDR3 sequence is 14 residues long. Trimming took 4 bases from V and 0 from J, leaving 8 bases between them. Germline CDR1 reads MDHEN; CDR2 reads SYDVKM. The CDR3 reads CASSSSRSTDTQYF. The CDR3 DNA reads TGTGCCAGCAGTTCTAGTAGGAGCACAGATACGCAGTATTTT.

CDR3 residues: CASSPQTAGGEQYV. CDR3 bases: TGTGCCAGCAGTCCCCAGACGGCGGGGGGCGAGCAGTACGTC. V gene TRBV28 combines with J gene TRBJ2-7, with 8 nucleotides matching TRBD2. From germline, CDR1 is MDHEN and CDR2 SYDVKM. The CDR3 spans 14 residues. Trimming at V came to 5 bases and at J to 6 bases, leaving 9 bases not matched to a gene.

Comment on this clone: Other DNA sequences within the sample encode an identical CDR3. The V and J genes are TRBV29-1 and TRBJ2-7; 8 bases agree with TRBD1. There are 18 residues in the CDR3. Germline CDR1 reads SQVTM; CDR2 reads ANQGSEA. Trimming at V came to 6 bases and at J to 0 bases, leaving 19 bases not matched to a gene. The CDR3 protein is CSVTNVQGTGVYSYEQYF. CDR3 DNA sequence: TGCAGCGTGACGAACGTACAAGGGACAGGCGTTTACTCCTACGAGCAGTACTTC.

The chain couples TRBV13 to TRBJ2-7; TRBD2 matches 9 bases. Unmatched junction bases numbered 11, after V lost 5 bases and J lost 3 bases. CDR1 is PRHDT and CDR2 is FYEKMQ in the germline V gene (reference sequence). The CDR3 spans 16 residues. The chain's CDR3 is CASSPEVAGAIYEQYF. The DNA of the CDR3 is TGTGCCAGCAGCCCAGAGGTAGCGGGGGCGATCTACGAGCAGTACTTC.

J is TRBJ2-7 and V is TRBV10-3, with TRBD2 as a possible D gene (5 bases). CDR3 size: 11 residues. CDR1 is ENHRY and CDR2 is SYGVKD in the germline V gene. Between the trimmed V and J ends, which lost 3 bases and 6 bases, there was a span of 6 bases. DNA for the CDR3: TGTGCCATCAGTGAAGGACTCGAGCAGTACGTC. Amino acid sequence: CAISEGLEQYV.

The chain uses TRBV28 and TRBJ1-4, with TRBD1 as a possible D gene (6 bases). The CDR3 is 11 residues long. Trimming shortened V by 8 bases and J by 8 bases, and 9 bases separated the two germline ends. Looked up from germline, CDR1 is MDHEN and CDR2 is SYDVKM. CDR3 nucleotides: TGTGCCAGCGGAAGGGGGGAAAAACTGTTTTTT. This gives the protein CASGRGEKLFF. Full variable domain (outside the CDR3, taken from reference TRBV28 and TRBJ1-4): DVKVTQSSRYLVKRTGEKVFLECVQDMDHENMFWYRQDPGLGLRLIYFSYDVKMKEKGDIPEGYSVSREKKERFSLILESASTNQTSMYLCASGRGEKLFFGSGTQLSVL.

This chain uses TRBV28 with TRBJ1-2, with a possible D match to TRBD1 (6 bases). The CDR3 has 13 residues. Trimming left V 5 bases short and J 8 bases short, with 15 bases between. Germline V lookup: CDR1 MDHEN, CDR2 SYDVKM. CDR3 bases: TGTGCCAGCAGTGCAGGGGATTGGTGGGGCTACACCTTC. The encoded protein is CASSAGDWWGYTF.

This clone was recorded only once. The rearrangement links TRBV6-1 to TRBJ1-1, with D hard to call. The CDR3 is 13 residues long. V dropped 6 bases and J dropped 2 bases, with 10 bases sitting between them. The germline V gene has CDR1 MNHNS and CDR2 SASEGT. The CDR3, as DNA: TGTGCCAGCAGCCAAGCGGGAAACACTGAAGCTTTCTTT. It codes for CASSQAGNTEAFF.

As to this clone: At one of its ends the junction is not consistent with the germline gene, which may arise from a read error. The chain uses TRBV6-5 and TRBJ2-2; a weak D match, TRBD2 (5 bases). This CDR3 region has 13 residues. Looked up from germline, CDR1 is MNHEY and CDR2 is SVGAGI. In DNA, the CDR3 is TGTGCCAGCAGTTACTCCGAAACCGGGGAGTTGTTTTTT. It encodes CASSYSETGELFF.

This clone was counted a single time. This rearrangement joins TRBV4-2 to TRBJ1-2; TRBD1 is a possible D gene (5 bases). Trimming stripped 0 bases from V and 8 bases from J, with 13 bases between. There are 14 residues in the CDR3. Per germline, CDR1 LGHNA and CDR2 YNFKEQ. CDR3 in amino acids: CASSQDGRERGYTF. CDR3 nucleotide sequence: TGTGCCAGCAGCCAAGATGGCAGGGAAAGGGGCTACACCTTC.

CDR3 in amino acids: CATSRDLDRGNQPQHF. CDR3 bases: TGTGCCACCAGCAGAGACCTAGACAGGGGCAATCAGCCCCAGCATTTT. This chain joins TRBV15 and TRBJ1-5, with TRBD1 matching over 7 bases. CDR3 size: 16 residues. CDR1 is LNHNV, CDR2 YYDKDF, per germline (reference sequence). V shed 0 bases and J 2 bases; nucleotides not matched to a gene: 4.

This clone was seen a handful of times. The chain has TRBV7-6 and TRBJ2-7, with D possibly TRBD1 on 5 matching bases. Germline CDR1 SGHVS, CDR2 FNYEAQ. The ends were cut back, 1 base at V and 2 bases at J, with 12 bases in the middle. The CDR3 is 15 amino acids. CDR3 in amino acids: CASSLEGVGAYEQYF. The CDR3 region has the DNA TGTGCCAGCAGCTTAGAAGGGGTTGGAGCCTACGAGCAGTACTTC.